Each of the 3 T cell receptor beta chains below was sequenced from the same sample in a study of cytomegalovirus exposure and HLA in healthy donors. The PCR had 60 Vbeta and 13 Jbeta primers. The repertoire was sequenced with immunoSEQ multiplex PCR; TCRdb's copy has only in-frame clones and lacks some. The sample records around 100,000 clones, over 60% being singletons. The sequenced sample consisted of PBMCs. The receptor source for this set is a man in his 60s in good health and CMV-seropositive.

In nucleotides, the CDR3 is TGTGCCAGCAGCTACAGGGCGGCCATGAACACTGAAGCTTTCTTT. This translates into CASSYRAAMNTEAFF. The chain employs TRBV11-2 and TRBJ1-1; D possibly corresponds to TRBD1 (6 bases). The CDR3 is 15 residues long. The germline V gene encodes CDR1 SGHAT and CDR2 FQNNGV. V was clipped by 4 bases and J by 0 bases, with 12 bases between them.

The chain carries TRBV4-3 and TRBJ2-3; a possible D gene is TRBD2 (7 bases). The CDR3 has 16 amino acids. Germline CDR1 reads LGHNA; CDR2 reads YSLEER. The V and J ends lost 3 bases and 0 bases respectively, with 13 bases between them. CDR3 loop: CASSQLGGGSTDTQYF. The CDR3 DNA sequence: TGCGCCAGCAGCCAGCTGGGAGGGGGGAGCACAGATACGCAGTATTTT.

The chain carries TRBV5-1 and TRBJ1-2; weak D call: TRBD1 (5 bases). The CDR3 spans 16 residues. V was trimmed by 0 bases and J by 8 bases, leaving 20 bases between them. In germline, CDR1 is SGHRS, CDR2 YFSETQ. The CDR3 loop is CASSLAGDGGLNGYTF. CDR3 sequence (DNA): TGCGCCAGCAGCTTGGCCGGGGACGGGGGGTTGAACGGCTACACCTTC. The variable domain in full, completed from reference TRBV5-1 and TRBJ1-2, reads KAGVTQTPRYLIKTRGQQVTLSCSPISGHRSVSWYQQTPGQGLQFLFEYFSETQRNKGNFPGRFSGRQFSNSRSEMNVSTLELGDSALYLCASSLAGDGGLNGYTFGSGTRLTVV.